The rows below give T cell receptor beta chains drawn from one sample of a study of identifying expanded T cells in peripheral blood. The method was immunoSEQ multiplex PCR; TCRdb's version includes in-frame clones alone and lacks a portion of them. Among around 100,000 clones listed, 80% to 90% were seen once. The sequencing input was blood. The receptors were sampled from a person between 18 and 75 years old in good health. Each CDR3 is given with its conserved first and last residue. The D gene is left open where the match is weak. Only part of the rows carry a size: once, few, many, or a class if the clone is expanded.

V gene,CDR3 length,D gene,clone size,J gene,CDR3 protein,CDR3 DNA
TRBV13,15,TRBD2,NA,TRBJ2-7,CASSWELAGTNEQYF,TGTGCCAGCAGCTGGGAACTAGCGGGAACGAACGAGCAGTACTTC
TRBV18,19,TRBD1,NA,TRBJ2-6,CASSPLSGQGRSGANVLTF,TGTGCCAGCTCACCCCTATCAGGACAGGGACGGTCTGGGGCCAACGTCCTGACTTTC
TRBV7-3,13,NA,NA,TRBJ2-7,CASSLQGSGEQYF,TGTGCCAGCAGCTTACAGGGGTCGGGCGAGCAGTACTTC
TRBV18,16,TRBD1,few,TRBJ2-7,CASSAPTGGANHEQYF,TGTGCCAGCTCAGCCCCCACAGGGGGCGCGAATCACGAGCAGTACTTC
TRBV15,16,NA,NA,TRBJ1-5,CATSRDRGGSVKPQHF,TGTGCCACCAGCAGAGATCGTGGGGGATCTGTTAAGCCCCAGCATTTT
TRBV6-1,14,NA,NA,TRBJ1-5,CASSATDSNQPQHF,TGTGCCAGCAGTGCGACAGATAGCAATCAGCCCCAGCATTTT
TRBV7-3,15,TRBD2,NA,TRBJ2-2,CASSSSGKNTGELFF,TGTGCCAGCAGCTCTAGCGGGAAGAACACCGGGGAGCTGTTTTTT
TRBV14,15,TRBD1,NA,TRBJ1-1,CASSPHRGRNTEAFF,TGTGCCAGCAGCCCCCACAGGGGGCGGAACACTGAAGCTTTCTTT
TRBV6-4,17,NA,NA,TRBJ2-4,CASSDPSGGMSKNIQYF,TGTGCCAGCAGTGACCCAAGTGGGGGCATGTCCAAAAACATTCAGTACTTC
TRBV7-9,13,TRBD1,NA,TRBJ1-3,CASSPKTGATIYF,TGTGCCAGCAGCCCGAAGACAGGGGCCACCATATATTTT
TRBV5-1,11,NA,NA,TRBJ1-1,CASSLGDRAFF,TGCGCCAGCAGCTTGGGGGATCGGGCTTTCTTT
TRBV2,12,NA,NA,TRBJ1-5,CASSVGSQPQHF,TGTGCCAGCAGTGTTGGGTCCCAGCCCCAGCATTTT
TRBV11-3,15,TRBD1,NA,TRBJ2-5,CASSSRDRDQETQYF,TGTGCCAGCAGCTCCCGGGACAGGGATCAAGAGACCCAGTACTTC
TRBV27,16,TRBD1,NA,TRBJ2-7,CASSPDPGQGDGEQYF,TGTGCCAGCAGTCCCGACCCCGGACAGGGTGACGGCGAGCAGTACTTC
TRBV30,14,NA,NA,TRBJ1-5,CASAEPGSNQPQHF,TGTGCCTCCGCGGAGCCCGGTAGCAATCAGCCCCAGCATTTT
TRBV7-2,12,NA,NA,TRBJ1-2,CASNPGRYGYTF,TGTGCCAGCAACCCTGGGCGCTATGGCTACACCTTC
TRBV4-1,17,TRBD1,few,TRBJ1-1,CASSQIGQGIVNTEAFF,TGCGCCAGCAGCCAAATCGGACAGGGAATCGTGAACACTGAAGCTTTCTTT
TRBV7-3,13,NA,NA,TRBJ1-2,CASSLEHRDGYTF,TGTGCCAGCAGCTTAGAGCACCGGGATGGCTACACCTTC
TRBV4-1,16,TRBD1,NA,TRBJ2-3,CASSQPGTGVTDTQYF,TGCGCCAGCAGCCAACCCGGGACAGGGGTCACAGATACGCAGTATTTT
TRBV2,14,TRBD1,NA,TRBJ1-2,CASSARTGWDGYTF,TGTGCCAGCAGCGCCCGGACAGGGTGGGATGGCTACACCTTC
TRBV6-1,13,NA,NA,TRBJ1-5,CASRPRSNQPQHF,TGTGCCAGCAGACCCAGAAGCAATCAGCCCCAGCATTTT
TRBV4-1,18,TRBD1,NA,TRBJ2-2,CASSQDWARQGSSGELFF,TGCGCCAGCAGCCAAGATTGGGCAAGACAGGGTAGTTCCGGGGAGCTGTTTTTT
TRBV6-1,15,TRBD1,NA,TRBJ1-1,CASSEGQRRNTEAFF,TGTGCCAGCAGTGAGGGACAGAGAAGGAACACTGAAGCTTTCTTT
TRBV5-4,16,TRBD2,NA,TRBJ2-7,CASSLRLAPFKYEQYF,TGTGCCAGCAGCTTGCGACTAGCCCCCTTCAAATACGAGCAGTACTTC
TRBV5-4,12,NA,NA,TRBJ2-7,CASSSGAYEQYF,TGTGCCAGCAGCTCGGGTGCCTACGAGCAGTACTTC
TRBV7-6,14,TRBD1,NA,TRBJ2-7,CASSEGQGAREQYF,TGTGCCAGCAGCGAGGGACAGGGGGCACGGGAGCAGTACTTC
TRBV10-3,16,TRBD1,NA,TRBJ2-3,CAISESGQGRTDTQYF,TGTGCCATCAGTGAGTCGGGACAGGGTCGGACAGATACGCAGTATTTT